This T cell receptor (beta chain) is drawn from a study of CD4 T cells in relation to SARS-CoV-2 and coronaviruses. The unexposed donors gave CD4+ T cells in about 2011-2018, prior to COVID-19. CD4+ T cells were isolated from the cells after about 11 days of culture. Cells permitting, SARS-CoV-2 S/N and four cold-coronavirus spikes were tested on unexposed-donor CD4+ T cells. Germline CDR1 is SEHNR and CDR2 is FQNEAQ (reference sequence). Trimming took 3 bases from V and 9 from J; bases not matched to a gene: 2. This CDR3 region has 14 residues. Here immunoSEQ multiplex PCR was the method, and the copy in TCRdb shows in-frame clones only, minus some. Here the sample spans 20,000 to 30,000 clones, 73% being singletons. Worth noting for this clone: Its antigen is not identified.

The V gene is TRBV7-9, the J gene TRBJ1-6; 10 bases line up with TRBD1. This TCR came from a human donor in good health. Sequencing was done on a sample of CD4+ T cells from PBMCs, cultured in vitro. CDR3 coding DNA: TGTGCCAGCAGCTTCGGGACAGGGGTTTCACCCCTCCACTTT. This sequence encodes CASSFGTGVSPLHF.